This T cell receptor (gamma chain) appears in the sequencing data of a study of fetal and pediatric gammadelta thymocytes (dated by TCRdb to the early 2020s). Describing the broader study: The bulk gammadelta thymocyte repertoires combined previously published and newly generated, unpublished data and were used to strengthen a single-cell study of gammadelta thymocyte development. Previously published data (refs 27,28) and unpublished data were combined in the bulk gammadelta thymocyte repertoires. A total of 10 or so subjects, comprising 3 fetal thymus donors and 7 pediatric thymus donors, were covered by the bulk gammadelta thymocyte repertoire set. To increase subject numbers and strengthen the CDR3 publicity analysis, bulk TCR repertoire data were added.

The research as a whole found: Compared with post-natal repertoires, fetal gammadelta thymocyte repertoires were previously reported to be enriched for TRDV2, TRGV8 and TRGV9 usage, low N additions and public CDR3s.

Thymocytes were stained with Zombie NIR viability dye and antibodies against CD3 (UCHT1), TCRgammadelta (11F2), TCRVgamma9 (IMMU360) and TCRVdelta2 (IMMU389). Bulk TRD and TRG CDR3 repertoires were generated separately from sorted Vgamma9Vdelta2 and nonVgamma9Vdelta2 gammadelta thymocytes of human fetal and pediatric thymuses. Pediatric thymus tissue was collected in Belgium from children having cardiac surgery. The ages of the pediatric thymus donors in the study ranged between roughly 1 and 11 years. As previously described, thymic cell suspensions were prepared from both fetal and post-natal thymuses. Cells that were CD3+ gammadeltaTCR+ Vgamma9+ Vdelta2+ were sorted as Vgamma9Vdelta2 thymocytes. Cells were sorted on a FACS Aria III cell sorter (BD Biosciences). Turning to this clone: The clone's antigen remains unknown. It is likely a read error: a sequence one base away is far more abundant.

Ends trimmed: V by 0 bases, J by 1 base; bases unmatched to a gene: 3. CDR1 and CDR2 were assigned from the germline V gene (reference sequence) as GITISATS and ISYDGTV. The CDR3 sequence holds 18 residues, the cysteine and phenylalanine included. Kept here is only the CDR3 DNA, which spans 54 bases and is read in frame from base 1. Sequencing was carried out with an Illumina MiSeq. On the study's bioinformatics: For publicity analysis, the Vgamma9Vdelta2 and nonVgamma9Vdelta2 bulk CDR3 files were merged for each subject into one combined repertoire per subject. Using base R and dplyr, each CDR3 amino acid sequence was checked across 9 single-cell datasets and approximately 10 bulk repertoires to give a publicity score ranging from 0 to 19. TCRdb processed the public reads again with the CATT caller, after which rows with matching DNA were combined. What appears here as the V and J calls and clone size reflects TCRdb's work, not the paper's. This sample lists about 120 gamma-chain clones; 3% to 3.5% were detected once. The ten largest clones represent over 97% of the sample.

The receptor chain draws on TRGV9 and TRGJP. Sequenced material: Vgamma9Vdelta2 gamma-delta T cells from the thymus. The sample's cell subset or site label is to be understood as: sorted CD3+gammadeltaTCR+Vgamma9+Vdelta2+ thymocytes. The receptor was isolated from a child who underwent cardiac surgery and was recorded as healthy. The DNA is as follows: TGTGCCTTGTGGGAGGTGCGGGGGCAAGAGTTGGGCAAAAAAATCAAGGTATTT. Its product reads: CALWEVRGQELGKKIKVF.